These T cell receptor beta chains were read from a single sample in a study of blood T cell repertoires in COVID-19. Repertoires were generated with immunoSEQ multiplex PCR, while TCRdb's copy carries only in-frame clones and drops some. The sample comprises over 150,000 clones, roughly nine tenths of which are singletons, and roughly 0.51% rests with the top ten. Material: peripheral blood. The source is a man in his fifties or sixties with acute or convalescent COVID-19. The CDR3 runs from the conserved cysteine through the conserved F or W. A D gene is named only where the DNA matches it firmly. For some rows the clone size is stated as once, few or many, or as a class when expanded; others skip it.

>TRBJ1-2|NA|NA|TRBV7-8
CASSRHATQGFPINYGYTF
TGTGCCAGCAGCCGGCACGCCACCCAGGGTTTTCCTATCAACTATGGCTACACCTTC
>TRBJ2-7|TRBD2|NA|TRBV27
CASSDGGSRYEQYF
TGTGCCAGCAGTGACGGCGGGAGCCGGTACGAGCAGTACTTC
>TRBJ2-5|TRBD1|NA|TRBV5-1
CASSRTTGGVETQYF
TGCGCCAGCAGCCGGACGACAGGGGGCGTGGAGACCCAGTACTTC
>TRBJ1-2|TRBD1|NA|TRBV7-3
CASSLSQGAGYTF
TGTGCCAGCAGCTTAAGCCAGGGGGCAGGCTACACCTTC
>TRBJ1-5|NA|NA|TRBV21-1
CASSKLGLMGWQPQHF
TGTGCCAGCAGCAAACTTGGGCTCATGGGCTGGCAGCCCCAGCATTTT
>TRBJ1-4|NA|NA|TRBV9
CASSAQGGAFNEKLFF
TGTGCCAGCAGCGCCCAGGGAGGAGCTTTTAATGAAAAACTGTTTTTT
>TRBJ1-1|TRBD1|NA|TRBV6-5
CASSGQGAFYTEAFF
TGTGCCAGCTCGGGACAGGGGGCTTTTTACACTGAAGCTTTCTTT
>TRBJ2-7|TRBD2|NA|TRBV10-1
CASSPGTSKQYF
TGCGCCAGCAGCCCCGGGACTAGCAAACAGTACTTC
>TRBJ2-1|NA|NA|TRBV7-9
CASSLDQGNYNEQFF
TGTGCCAGCAGCTTAGATCAGGGGAACTACAATGAGCAGTTCTTC
>TRBJ1-1|NA|NA|TRBV10-3
CAISLEGDTEAFF
TGTGCCATCTCATTGGAGGGTGACACTGAAGCTTTCTTT
>TRBJ1-2|TRBD1|NA|TRBV19
CASSIRTGGSYGYTF
TGTGCCAGTAGTATACGGACAGGGGGCAGCTATGGCTACACCTTC
>TRBJ2-1|NA|NA|TRBV7-2
CASSLGPHGGNEQFF
TGTGCCAGCAGCTTAGGTCCACACGGGGGCAATGAGCAGTTCTTC
>TRBJ2-5|NA|NA|TRBV7-9
CASSLALRGRAGETQYF
TGTGCCAGCAGCTTAGCGCTGCGGGGGCGGGCGGGAGAGACCCAGTACTTC
>TRBJ2-3|NA|NA|TRBV5-1
CASSFENTQYF
TGCGCCAGCAGCTTCGAGAATACGCAGTATTTT
>TRBJ2-5|NA|NA|TRBV3-1/TRBV3-2
CASSQSIGEETQYF
TGTGCCAGCAGCCAATCGATCGGGGAGGAGACCCAGTACTTC
>TRBJ1-2|TRBD1|NA|TRBV7-2
CASSYRTGGIYGYTF
TGTGCCAGCAGCTACCGGACAGGGGGGATCTATGGCTACACCTTC
>TRBJ2-5|TRBD1|NA|TRBV5-4
CASSPTGANQETQYF
TGTGCCAGCAGCCCGACAGGGGCCAACCAAGAGACCCAGTACTTC
>TRBJ2-7|TRBD2|NA|TRBV28
CASSNSGTSSYEQYF
TGTGCCAGCAGTAACTCCGGGACTAGCTCCTACGAGCAGTACTTC
>TRBJ1-2|NA|NA|TRBV24-1
CATSDAGYYGYTF
TGTGCCACCAGTGATGCGGGGTACTATGGCTACACCTTC
>TRBJ1-5|NA|once|TRBV18
CASSPGENQPQHF
TGTGCCAGCTCCCCAGGGGAGAATCAGCCCCAGCATTTT
>TRBJ1-3|TRBD1|NA|TRBV9
CASSQGQGWDTIYF
TGTGCCAGCAGCCAAGGACAGGGCTGGGACACCATATATTTT
>TRBJ2-3|TRBD2|NA|TRBV3-1/TRBV3-2
CASRPTSGGADTQYF
TGTGCCAGCAGACCCACTAGCGGGGGGGCAGATACGCAGTATTTT
>TRBJ2-1|TRBD2|NA|TRBV6-2/TRBV6-3
CASSPSLAGGGNEQFF
TGTGCCAGCAGTCCCTCCCTAGCGGGGGGGGGCAATGAGCAGTTCTTC
>TRBJ1-5|TRBD1|once|TRBV4-3
CASSQDLRQGSNQPQHF
TGCGCCAGCAGCCAAGACCTTAGACAGGGGAGCAATCAGCCCCAGCATTTT